The subject of this entry is one T cell receptor beta chain. Its antigen is unidentified. This record comes from a study of cytomegalovirus exposure and HLA in healthy donors. Overall study findings and caveats: For most TCR beta V segments, an earlier analysis put the productive rate at about 87% or about 30% of the time.

The PCR employed 60 Vbeta primers together with 13 Jbeta primers. Clones were read by immunoSEQ multiplex PCR, and TCRdb kept only the in-frame ones, dropping some. The sample records around 150,000 clones, about 84% being singletons. The CDR3 sequence is 16 residues long. Trimming took 2 bases from V and 0 from J, leaving 11 bases between them. Germline V gene data show CDR1 as GTSNPN and CDR2 as SVGIG (reference sequence). The sample was PBMCs. The chain combines TRBV30 with TRBJ2-6; D possibly corresponds to TRBD1 (5 bases). This clonotype was obtained from a man aged 50-59 years in good health and CMV-seronegative. CDR3 DNA: TGTGCCTGGAGTCGGTCAGGGAACTCTGGGGCCAACGTCCTGACTTTC. Amino acids: CAWSRSGNSGANVLTF.